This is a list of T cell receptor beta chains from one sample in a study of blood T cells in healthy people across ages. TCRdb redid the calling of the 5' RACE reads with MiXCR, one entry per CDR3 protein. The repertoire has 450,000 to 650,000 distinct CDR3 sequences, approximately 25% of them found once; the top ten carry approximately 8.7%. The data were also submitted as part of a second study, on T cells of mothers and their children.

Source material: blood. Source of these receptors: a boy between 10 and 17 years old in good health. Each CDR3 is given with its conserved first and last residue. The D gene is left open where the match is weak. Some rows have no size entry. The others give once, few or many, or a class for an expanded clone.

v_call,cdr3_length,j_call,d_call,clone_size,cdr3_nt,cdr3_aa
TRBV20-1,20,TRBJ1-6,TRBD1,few,TGCAGTGCTAGAGGTCTAACGGGACAGGGGGCGATCTCCTATAATTCACCCCTCCACTTT,CSARGLTGQGAISYNSPLHF
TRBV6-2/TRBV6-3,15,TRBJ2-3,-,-,TGTGCCAGCAGTTCTCCAGGAGTAGGCCCAGATACGCAGTATTTT,CASSSPGVGPDTQYF
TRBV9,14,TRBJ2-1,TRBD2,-,TGTGCCAGCAGCGGAGCGGGGGGGAGGAATGAGCAGTTCTTC,CASSGAGGRNEQFF
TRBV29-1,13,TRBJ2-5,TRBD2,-,TGCAGTGTCGGGACTAGCGCAGAAGAGACCCAGTACTTC,CSVGTSAEETQYF
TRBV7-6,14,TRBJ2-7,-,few,TGTGCCAGCAGCCCACAGGGATCCACCTACGAGCAGTACTTC,CASSPQGSTYEQYF
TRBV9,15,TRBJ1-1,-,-,TGTGCCAGCAGTGCCTCCGAAGCGAAAGGCACTGAAGCTTTCTTT,CASSASEAKGTEAFF
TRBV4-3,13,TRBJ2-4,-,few,TGCGCCAGCAGCCAAGTAACAGGAAACATTCAGTACTTC,CASSQVTGNIQYF
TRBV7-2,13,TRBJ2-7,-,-,TGTGCCAGCAGCGTTGGGGTTCGGTACGAGCAGTACTTC,CASSVGVRYEQYF
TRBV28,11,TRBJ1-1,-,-,TGTGCCAGCAGTTTTTGGAAGAAAGCTTTCTTT,CASSFWKKAFF
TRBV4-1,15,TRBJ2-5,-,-,TGCGCCAGCAGCCACCCCGAGAGGGGCACGGAGACCCAGTACTTC,CASSHPERGTETQYF